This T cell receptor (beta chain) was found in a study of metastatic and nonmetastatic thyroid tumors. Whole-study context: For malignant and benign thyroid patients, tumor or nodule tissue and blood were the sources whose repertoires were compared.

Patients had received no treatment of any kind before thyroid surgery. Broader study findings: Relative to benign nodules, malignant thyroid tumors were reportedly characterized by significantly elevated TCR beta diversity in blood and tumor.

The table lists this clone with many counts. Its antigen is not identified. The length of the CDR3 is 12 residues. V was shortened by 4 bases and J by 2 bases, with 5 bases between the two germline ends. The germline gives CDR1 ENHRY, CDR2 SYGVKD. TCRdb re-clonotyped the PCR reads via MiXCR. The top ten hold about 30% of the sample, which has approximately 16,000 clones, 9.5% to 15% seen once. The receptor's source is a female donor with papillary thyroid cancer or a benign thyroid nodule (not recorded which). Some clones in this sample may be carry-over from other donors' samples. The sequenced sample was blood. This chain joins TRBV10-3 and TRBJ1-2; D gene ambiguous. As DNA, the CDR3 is TGTGCCATCAGTGGACCAAACTATGGCTACACCTTC. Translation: CAISGPNYGYTF.